This TCR beta chain was recovered during a study of resident and recirculating memory T cells in vitiligo (dated by TCRdb to 2017 to 2018). In the study overall: The study took epidermis from shave biopsies of two lesional and two nonlesional sites, plus PBMCs, from each of a few stable vitiligo patients for TCR beta sequencing. Without any cell sorting, samples were homogenized immediately before genomic DNA was extracted using the Qiagen DNeasy Blood & Tissue Kit. The human TCR beta sequencing was designed to test whether specific clones found in lesional vitiligo skin differed from the clones found in nonlesional skin and in blood.

Stable vitiligo was defined as no change in lesions over the previous 6 months. To count as stable, patients also needed to show no confetti depigmentation, which is a clinical sign of active vitiligo. Patients who had been treated within the previous three months were excluded. PBMCs were isolated from heparinized blood by Ficoll density gradient centrifugation and were subsequently flash-frozen. As for this clone: Its target antigen remains unknown. The input lacks base qualities; no much larger clone sits a single base away.

Paper-wide results and their limitations: Because TCR sequences were not shared across biopsy sites or across patients, the findings suggest that different lesions are infiltrated by different T cell clones, a pattern described as private specificity. Mechanistic studies in the future are needed to assess how much the detected T cell clones and the human Trm pools versus Tcm pools each contribute. No single dominant TCR clone was found, and clonality differed from one vitiligo lesion to another. Overlap and correlation analysis found no significant repertoire overlap between any two biopsies, even biopsies from the same patient, apart from each lesion compared with itself.

For CDR1 and CDR2, the germline V gene lists LGHNA and YNFKEQ. The CDR3, cysteine through phenylalanine, is 13 amino acids long. Solely the CDR3 DNA is kept, with 39 bases framed from the first base. The trim is 1 base for V and 3 bases for J, with a gap of 7 bases between the germline ends. The immunoSEQ hsTCRB kit was used to amplify TCR beta chains from genomic DNA. The immunoSEQ service ran the sequencing of the TCR beta libraries on an Illumina MiSeq instrument. The authors processed their data as follows. Analysis of the repertoire data was performed with the immunoSEQ Analyzer. TCRdb carries this immuneACCESS record with in-frame sequences only. Its versions omit some clonotypes, under half of them owing to an unresolved V gene in the studies checked, with the rest unexplained. That table is the source of V, J and clone size, and D and trimming were worked out from the DNA. The sample contains 70,000 to 85,000 clones, about nine tenths of them found a single time. The top ten clonotypes cover around 4.9% of the sample.

The sequencing input was blood. The chain links TRBV4-2 with TRBJ2-7, and the D gene may be TRBD1, 5 bases matching. The receptor was derived from a male donor with vitiligo. The CDR3 region has the sequence CASSQGRDYEQYF. The nucleotides are TGTGCCAGCAGCCAAGGCAGGGACTACGAGCAGTACTTC.